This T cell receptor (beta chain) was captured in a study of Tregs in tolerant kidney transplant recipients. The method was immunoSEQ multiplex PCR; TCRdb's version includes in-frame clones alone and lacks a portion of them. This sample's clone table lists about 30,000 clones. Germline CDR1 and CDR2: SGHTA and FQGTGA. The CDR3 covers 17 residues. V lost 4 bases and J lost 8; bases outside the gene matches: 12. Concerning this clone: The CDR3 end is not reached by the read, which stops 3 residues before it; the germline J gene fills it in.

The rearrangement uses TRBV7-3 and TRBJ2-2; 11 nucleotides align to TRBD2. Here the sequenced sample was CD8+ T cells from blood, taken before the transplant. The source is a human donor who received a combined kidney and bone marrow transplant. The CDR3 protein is CASSSEGVAGGPGELFF. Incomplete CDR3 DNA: TGTGCCAGCAGCTCCGAGGGGGTAGCGGGAGGGCCGGGGGAG.